This note documents a single T cell receptor (beta chain) sequence. Antigen: not known. The V gene end was trimmed by 7 bases and the J gene end by 8 bases; junction bases not matched to a gene: 2. CDR1 and CDR2 (germline): GTSNPN, SVGIG (reference sequence). There are 10 residues in the CDR3. Each CDR3 protein gets one entry after TCRdb re-called the 5' RACE reads with MiXCR. This sample has 180,000 or so distinct CDR3 sequences, with 9.5% to 13% found just once. The data stem from a study of CD8 T cells in ankylosing spondylitis. Study-level findings and limits: Characteristic, it appeared, of ankylosing spondylitis blood was a TCR beta motif of about eight highly homologous variants. Within matched ankylosing spondylitis synovial fluid, disease-linked clones were reportedly significantly enriched.

The receptor was isolated from a male donor with ankylosing spondylitis or in good health (not recorded which). Specimen: blood, either unsorted or a sorted T cell fraction (not recorded which). The chain carries TRBV30 and TRBJ1-2, with 9 bases lining up with TRBD1. This chain's CDR3 is CASDRGGYTF. Written as DNA, the CDR3 is TGTGCCTCGGACAGGGGAGGCTACACCTTC.